The 3 T cell receptor beta chains presented below share a single source sample, sequenced in a study of control samples from healthy donors and cancer patients. Clones were sequenced by immunoSEQ multiplex PCR, and TCRdb holds only the in-frame ones, with some missing. The sample lists some 90,000 clones, roughly nine tenths seen once, with about 1.3% in the top ten. Material for sequencing was blood. The receptors were sampled from a woman between 45 and 60 years old in good health.

This chain links TRBV18 with TRBJ1-1, with 8 bases fitting TRBD1. The trim removed 3 bases at V and 2 bases at J, leaving 5 bases unmatched. CDR1 is KGHSH, CDR2 LQKENI, per germline. The CDR3 totals 15 residues. DNA for the CDR3: TGTGCCAGCTCACCGTTCGGACAGGGAAACACTGAAGCTTTCTTT. It encodes CASSPFGQGNTEAFF.

V usage is TRBV4-1 and J usage is TRBJ2-7, with 8 nucleotides matching TRBD1. This CDR3 contains 15 residues. Germline CDR1 and CDR2: MGHRA and YSYEKL. V lost 0 bases to trimming and J lost 5 bases; unmatched junction nucleotides: 6. The CDR3 reads CASSQDRGPSNEQYF. Here the CDR3 DNA reads TGCGCCAGCAGCCAAGACAGGGGGCCGTCGAACGAGCAGTACTTC.

V usage is TRBV11-2 and J usage is TRBJ2-1; TRBD2 agrees at 14 bases. After removal of 4 bases from V and 8 bases from J, the junction contained 4 bases not matched to a gene. This CDR3 region has 15 residues. CDR1 is SGHAT and CDR2 is FQNNGV in the germline V gene. The CDR3 region has the DNA TGTGCCAGCAGCTCGACTAGCGGGAGGGGCGATGAGCAGTTCTTC. Protein: CASSSTSGRGDEQFF.